Listed here are 6 T cell receptor beta chains from one sample, sequenced in a study of cytomegalovirus exposure and HLA in healthy donors. 13 Jbeta primers and 60 Vbeta primers were used for the PCR. Sequencing was performed with immunoSEQ multiplex PCR; in TCRdb, only in-frame clones are kept and a portion is missing. The sample gives more than 85,000 clones, approximately 86% of which show up once; under 6.5% is in the top ten. The specimen was PBMCs. All receptors derive from a young man in good health and CMV-seronegative.

This clone has a handful of counts. This rearrangement joins TRBV6-1 to TRBJ2-3; a weak D match, TRBD1 (6 bases). V dropped 3 bases and J dropped 2 bases, with 12 bases sitting between them. Germline loops: CDR1 MNHNS, CDR2 SASEGT. The CDR3 runs 15 residues. CDR3 in amino acids: CASSEQGTFTDTQYF. The CDR3 coding sequence is TGTGCCAGCAGTGAGCAGGGGACATTCACAGATACGCAGTATTTT.

Regarding this clone: The junction shows a germline mismatch at one end, possibly a read error. This chain connects TRBV7-2 to TRBJ2-1; the D gene is possibly TRBD2 (6 bases). From germline, CDR1 is SGHTA and CDR2 FQGNSA. CDR3 length equals 14 residues. CDR3 nucleotides: TGTGCCAGCAGCTTAGTAACTAGCTACTATGAGCAGTTCTTC. This gives the protein CASSLVTSYYEQFF.

The rearrangement links TRBV2 to TRBJ2-5, with 7 bases that match TRBD1. CDR1 is SNHLY and CDR2 is FYNNEI in the germline V gene. There are 13 residues in the CDR3. The ends lost 6 bases at V and 4 bases at J; junction bases unmatched: 5. The CDR3 sequence: CASRGTVGETQYF. The CDR3 DNA sequence: TGTGCCAGCAGGGGGACAGTTGGAGAGACCCAGTACTTC.

The rearrangement uses TRBV7-8 and TRBJ2-7, with a tentative D call TRBD2 (5 bases). This CDR3 has 14 residues. The V gene lost 6 bases and the J gene lost 7 bases, with 19 bases spanning the gap. Germline-derived CDR1 and CDR2 are SGHVS and FQNEAQ. This CDR3 reads CASSSATSPGEQYF. The CDR3 DNA is TGTGCCAGCAGTTCTGCCACTTCGCCGGGGGAGCAGTACTTC.

The sample holds a few counts of this clone. The chain uses TRBV7-9 and TRBJ1-5; perhaps TRBD1 as D (6 bases). Germline V gives CDR1 SEHNR, CDR2 FQNEAQ (reference sequence). V lost 0 bases and J 0 bases, leaving 12 bases between the germline ends. There are 17 residues in the CDR3. The DNA of the CDR3 is TGTGCCAGCAGCTTAGCCTGGGGGGGCTATAGCAATCAGCCCCAGCATTTT. This codes for CASSLAWGGYSNQPQHF.

This chain links TRBV11-2 with TRBJ2-2, with 10 bases fitting TRBD1. Germline CDR1 reads SGHAT; CDR2 reads FQNNGV. The CDR3 length is 16 residues. The J segment lost 4 bases and the V segment lost 9 bases, leaving 11 bases of the junction unmatched. DNA for the CDR3: TGTGCCAGTCGACCAGACAGGGGGCCCCTCACCGGGGAGCTGTTTTTT. This gives the protein CASRPDRGPLTGELFF.